This TCR beta chain appears in the sequencing data of a study of shared clonotypes between healthy human individuals. Points from the study as a whole: Only blood samples were collected, and tissue repertoires likely differ.

A roughly 200 ng quantity of DNA, approximately 29,000 T cell genomes, went into the sorted-subset replicate PCRs. Profiling relied on immunoSEQ multiplex PCR, and the TCRdb table lists in-frame clones only, not all of them. The sample lists 950,000 to 1,100,000 clones, 60% to 80% seen once, with roughly 1.5% in the top ten. This CDR3 has 14 amino acids. Germline lookup yields CDR1 SQVTM and CDR2 ANQGSEA. Trimming took 4 bases from V and 6 from J, leaving 19 bases between them. Those who donated were healthy HIV-negative adults, with no recent acute infections or vaccinations reported. This clone was seen a few times. Its antigen is unidentified.

This receptor was identified in a man between 18 and 29 years old in good health. The chain has TRBV29-1 and TRBJ2-7, with D possibly matching TRBD2 (6 bases). Sample: memory CD4+ T cells sorted from blood. Subset described: CD45RA-negative fraction. The CDR3 spells CSVAPGTSGGEQYF. The DNA for the CDR3 is TGCAGCGTTGCACCGGGGACCTCCGGGGGCGAGCAGTACTTC.